This TCR beta chain was documented in a study of T cells expressing NK-cell markers. Study as a whole: Beta-chain profiling covered CD3+CD56+NKG2C+, CD3+CD56+NKG2C- and CD3+CD56-NKG2C+ sorted subsets.

TCR beta cDNA was made by 5'RACE template switching with UMIs. TCRdb reprocessed the 5' RACE reads and keeps a single row for each CDR3 protein, giving no DNA. The data include more than 120,000 distinct CDR3 sequences; the top ten clones carry about 12%. The sample taken for sequencing was blood T cells: a sorted CD56 or NKG2C T cell subset, CD4+ or CD8+ T cells, or bulk PBMC T cells (not recorded which). The sequence was obtained from a man between 18 and 35 years old in good health.

CDR3 amino acids: CASSTYRDRSTDTQYF. The chain has TRBV12-3 or TRBV12-4 and TRBJ2-3; TCRdb's D call, TRBD1, is unchecked because there is no DNA. The CDR3 has 16 residues.